Given below is one TCR beta chain in context. The data are from a study of control samples from healthy donors and cancer patients. Generated by immunoSEQ multiplex PCR, the TCRdb table keeps only in-frame clones and is missing some. The sample has more than 75,000 clones, 85% to 90% seen once. The germline CDR1 and CDR2 sequences are KGHDR and SFDVKD. The length of the CDR3 is 14 residues. Losses at the gene ends were 6 bases for V and 3 bases for J; bases not matched to a gene: 4. Sequencing was carried out using PBMCs. The chain combines TRBV24-1 with TRBJ2-3, with 8 bases matching TRBD2. The receptor was derived from a woman aged 55-75 years with head and neck cancer. CDR3 residues: CATSSGSGTDTQYF. In DNA form, the CDR3 reads TGTGCCACCAGTAGCGGGAGTGGAACAGATACGCAGTATTTT.